This T cell receptor (beta chain) originates from a study of blood T cells in healthy people across ages. About the study: When template switching was applied, about one barcoded beta molecule was captured per two T cells.

Combining a sample-barcoded 5' primer with a J-beta primer mix, a second PCR ran for roughly 7 to 11 cycles. The template-switch adaptor, which had 12 random nucleotides, put a tag on each cDNA molecule. Each of the samples gave a minimum of 2.5 million paired-end reads that contained CDR3. TCRdb ran MiXCR on the 5' RACE reads and lists one entry per CDR3 protein. This table holds about 1.1 million distinct CDR3 sequences, around two fifths found once. Trimming shortened V by 3 bases and J by 0 bases, and 20 bases separated the two germline ends. Germline lookup yields CDR1 SGDLS and CDR2 YYNGEE. The CDR3 length is 18 residues.

The receptor was isolated from a man aged 18 to 30 in good health. This rearrangement joins TRBV9 to TRBJ2-3, with D perhaps given as TRBD1 or TRBD2 (7 bases each). The sequencing sample was made of blood. CDR3 residues: CASSAPMGTAGSTDTQYF. The DNA for the CDR3 is TGTGCCAGCAGCGCCCCGATGGGGACAGCGGGGAGCACAGATACGCAGTATTTT.